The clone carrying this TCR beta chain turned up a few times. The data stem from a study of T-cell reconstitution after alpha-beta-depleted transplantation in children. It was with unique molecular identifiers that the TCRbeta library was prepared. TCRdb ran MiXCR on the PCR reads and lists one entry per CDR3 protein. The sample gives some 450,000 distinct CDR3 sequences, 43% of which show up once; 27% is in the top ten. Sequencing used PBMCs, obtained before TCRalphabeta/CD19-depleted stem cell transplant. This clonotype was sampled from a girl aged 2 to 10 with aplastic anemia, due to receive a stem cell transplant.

CDR3 sequence: CASSLEPFTEAFF. The CDR3 nucleotides read TGTGCCAGCAGCTTGGAACCGTTCACTGAAGCTTTCTTT. This chain joins TRBV5-8 and TRBJ1-1; no reliable D call. Trimming took 0 bases from V and 4 from J, leaving 7 bases between them. The CDR3 extends over 13 amino acids. Looked up from germline, CDR1 is SGHTS and CDR2 is YDEGEE.